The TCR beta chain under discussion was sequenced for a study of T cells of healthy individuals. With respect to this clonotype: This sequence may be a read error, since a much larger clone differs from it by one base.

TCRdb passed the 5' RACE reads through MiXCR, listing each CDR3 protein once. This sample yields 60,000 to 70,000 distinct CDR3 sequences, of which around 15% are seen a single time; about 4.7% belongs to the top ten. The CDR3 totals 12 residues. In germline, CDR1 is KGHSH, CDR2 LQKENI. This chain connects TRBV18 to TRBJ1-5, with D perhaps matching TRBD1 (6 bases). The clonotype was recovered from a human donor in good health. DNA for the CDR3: TGTGTCAGCTCACCTCAGGGGCAGCCCCAGCATTTT. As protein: CVSSPQGQPQHF.